The T cell receptor (beta chain) under discussion was sequenced for a study of T cells in Graves' hyperthyroidism and ophthalmopathy. Study outcomes and limitations: Ophthalmopathy was distinguished from stable hyperthyroidism by 13 V-J signatures. Ophthalmopathy prediction by the model preceded onset by a median approximately 5.9 months.

Researchers took RNA transcripts and amplified the TCR beta CDR3 regions from them. First-round RT-PCR targeting the TCR CDR3 was performed with the HTBI primer set. One entry per CDR3 protein, called by TCRdb with MiXCR from the multiplex PCR reads. The sample lists 250,000 to 300,000 distinct CDR3 sequences, 15% to 20% occurring once. This clonotype was seen many times. The antigen is undetermined. Exclusion of patients followed from uncontrolled infection, other autoimmune disease, pregnancy or lactation. V shed 2 bases, J shed 3 bases, and the junction held 10 bases outside the gene matches. This CDR3 is 16 amino acids long. Germline loops: CDR1 MNHEY, CDR2 SVGEGT.

This receptor was obtained from a man aged 45-65 years with Graves' ophthalmopathy. Sequencing was carried out using blood. V usage is TRBV6-2 or TRBV6-3 and J usage is TRBJ2-7; 7 nucleotides align to TRBD2. CDR3 protein: CASSYQSGKRGYEQYF. DNA for the CDR3: TGTGCCAGCAGTTACCAGAGCGGGAAGAGGGGCTACGAGCAGTACTTC.